A single sample is the source of the 25 T cell receptor beta chains below, sequenced in a study of blood T cells in healthy people across ages. It was with a sample-barcoded 5' primer and a J-beta primer mix that a second PCR of roughly 6 to 12 cycles was run. TCRdb redid the calling of the 5' RACE reads with MiXCR, one entry per CDR3 protein. Among approximately 800,000 distinct CDR3 sequences listed, 20% to 30% were seen once. This sample also appeared in a second study, on T cells of mothers and their children.

Sequencing input: blood. These receptors were obtained from a boy aged 5-17 years in good health.

This clonotype appeared once. The rearrangement links TRBV10-3 to TRBJ2-5; 7 bases are a match to TRBD1. J lost 5 bases, V lost 6 bases, and 6 bases had no gene match. The CDR3 extends over 13 amino acids. Looked up from germline, CDR1 is ENHRY and CDR2 is SYGVKD. CDR3 sequence reads: CAIRSDRAETQYF. The DNA for the CDR3 is TGTGCCATCAGGTCCGACAGGGCGGAGACCCAGTACTTC.

This clonotype was detected only a few times. The J gene is TRBJ1-4, the V gene TRBV6-4; no firm D call. Germline V CDR1 and CDR2: MRHNA, SNTAGT. V gave up 4 bases and J gave up 0 bases, with 18 bases separating them. The CDR3 loop spans 18 amino acids. CDR3 bases: TGTGCCAGCAGTGTTAGCAAAGACCACCCCACAACTAATGAAAAACTGTTTTTT. Amino acids: CASSVSKDHPTTNEKLFF.

This clonotype was counted a few times. DNA of the CDR3: TGCAGTGCTTCGGAGGGGGTTTACCCTCAAGAGACCCAGTACTTC. This translates into CSASEGVYPQETQYF. The chain has TRBV20-1 and TRBJ2-7; perhaps D is TRBD1 or TRBD2 (6 bases each). The J call may not be correct, given that the DNA end is closer to TRBJ2-5. CDR1 and CDR2 from the germline V gene are DFQATT and SNEGSKA (reference sequence). CDR3 size: 15 residues.

This clonotype has a handful of counts. This chain connects TRBV6-7 to TRBJ1-1; D unresolved. TRBV6-7 is treated as an ORF (open reading frame) with a function not yet certain. This CDR3 is built from 15 residues. V lost 2 bases, J lost 5 bases, and 15 bases lay in between. CDR3 in amino acids: CASSYEEGRETEAFF. CDR3 bases: TGTGCCAGCAGTTACGAGGAGGGAAGGGAAACTGAAGCTTTCTTT.

The chain has TRBV2 and TRBJ2-2, with D uncertain. CDR1 SNHLY and CDR2 FYNNEI come from the germline V gene. This CDR3 has 14 residues. V shed 6 bases and J shed 6 bases, with 14 bases lying between them. In DNA form, the CDR3 reads TGTGCCAGCAGAGGCCCCTGGGTGTCCGGGGAGCTGTTTTTT. Protein product: CASRGPWVSGELFF.

This sequence joins TRBV29-1 and TRBJ2-1; perhaps TRBD2 as D (6 bases). V lost 2 bases and J 10 bases, leaving 15 bases between the germline ends. The CDR3 extends over 13 amino acids. CDR1 SQVTM and CDR2 ANQGSEA come from the germline V gene. The CDR3 reads CSVERPGVNEQFF. DNA of the CDR3: TGCAGCGTTGAAAGGCCGGGGGTAAACGAGCAGTTCTTC.

This chain uses TRBV20-1 with TRBJ1-2; D not resolved. V lost 3 bases and J 5 bases, leaving 10 bases between the germline ends. Germline V gives CDR1 DFQATT, CDR2 SNEGSKA (reference sequence). This CDR3 is built from 12 residues. The DNA for the CDR3 is TGCAGTGCTAGTACGACACGTTATGGCTACACCTTC. Its translation: CSASTTRYGYTF.

This clonotype was detected a few times. The chain has TRBV10-3 and TRBJ2-7; 11 nucleotides line up with TRBD2. The DNA end is more similar to TRBJ2-1, so the J call may be wrong. Germline assignment: CDR1 ENHRY and CDR2 SYGVKD. The CDR3 extends over 16 amino acids. This chain's CDR3 is CAISLTSGGLYNEQFF. DNA for the CDR3: TGTGCCATCAGCCTCACTAGCGGGGGCCTTTACAATGAGCAGTTCTTC.

This clonotype was seen more than once but under ten times. This rearrangement joins TRBV5-1 to TRBJ1-6; maybe TRBD1 (6 bases). This CDR3 spans 14 amino acids. CDR1 is SGHRS, CDR2 YFSETQ, per germline. Between the trimmed V and J ends, which lost 0 bases and 7 bases, there was a span of 8 bases. The CDR3 coding sequence is TGCGCCAGCAGCTTGGACCAGGGGAATTCACCCCTCCACTTT. It is translated as CASSLDQGNSPLHF.

The chain combines TRBV9 with TRBJ2-5; 10 nucleotides align to TRBD2. V dropped 3 bases and J dropped 5; count of bases not matched to a gene: 13. The CDR3 length is 17 residues. The germline V gene has CDR1 SGDLS and CDR2 YYNGEE. Here the CDR3 reads CASSEALAGAGFETQYF. The CDR3 DNA follows: TGTGCCAGCAGCGAGGCGCTAGCGGGGGCTGGGTTTGAGACCCAGTACTTC.

J is TRBJ2-3 and V is TRBV20-1; no clear D. Trimming pared 6 bases from V and 6 bases from J, leaving 7 bases between. The CDR3 is made up of 10 amino acids. CDR1 is DFQATT, CDR2 SNEGSKA, per germline (reference sequence). The DNA for the CDR3 is TGCAGTGCGGCCCGCGATACGCAGTATTTT. Translating it yields CSAARDTQYF.

This clonotype was seen a few times. V usage is TRBV27 and J usage is TRBJ2-1; D is uncertain. The J call is uncertain, as TRBJ2-7 better fits the DNA end. The CDR3 has 9 residues. Per the germline V gene, CDR1 is MNHEY and CDR2 is SMNVEV (reference sequence). CDR3 protein: CATFWEQYF. The CDR3 region has the DNA TGTGCCACCTTCTGGGAGCAGTACTTC.

The chain couples TRBV24-1 to TRBJ2-5, with TRBD2 matching 7 bases. The V segment lost 4 bases and the J segment 2 bases; nucleotides outside the gene matches: 0. The germline V gene encodes CDR1 KGHDR and CDR2 SFDVKD. This CDR3 has 13 amino acids. CDR3 loop: CATSELAQETQYF. Written as DNA, the CDR3 is TGTGCCACCAGTGAACTAGCGCAAGAGACCCAGTACTTC.

The V and J genes are TRBV5-1 and TRBJ2-5; D is possibly TRBD2 (6 bases). Trimming pared 1 base from V and 3 bases from J, leaving 10 bases between. The length of the CDR3 is 14 residues. CDR1 is SGHRS, CDR2 YFSETQ, per germline. CDR3 protein: CASSLRDSEETQYF. The CDR3, as DNA: TGCGCCAGCAGCTTGCGGGACTCGGAAGAGACCCAGTACTTC. Based on the CDR3 plus reference TRBV5-1 and TRBJ2-5, the full variable domain is KAGVTQTPRYLIKTRGQQVTLSCSPISGHRSVSWYQQTPGQGLQFLFEYFSETQRNKGNFPGRFSGRQFSNSRSEMNVSTLELGDSALYLCASSLRDSEETQYFGPGTRLLVL.

This sequence joins TRBV4-1 and TRBJ2-5; 7 positions match TRBD1. The J call may be mistaken, given a closer DNA end match to TRBJ2-7. Germline V lookup: CDR1 MGHRA, CDR2 YSYEKL. This CDR3 has 15 residues. The CDR3 region is CASSPMGQNSYEQYF. The CDR3 coding sequence is TGCGCCAGCAGCCCGATGGGACAGAACTCCTACGAGCAGTACTTC.

This clonotype was counted between two and nine times. The CDR3 sequence is CASSTGQGGANVLTF. The CDR3 nucleotides are TGTGCCAGCAGTACCGGACAGGGTGGGGCCAACGTCCTGACTTTC. The chain links TRBV6-2 or TRBV6-3 to TRBJ2-6, with TRBD1 matching 8 bases. The CDR3 has 15 amino acids. Trimming cost V 5 bases and J 3 bases; bases outside gene matches: 3. The germline gives CDR1 MNHEY, CDR2 SVGEGT.

About this clonotype: Sequence at one end of the junction differs from germline and may be a read error. The chain uses TRBV12-3 or TRBV12-4 and TRBJ1-3; D gene unclear. The CDR3 is 16 residues long. CDR3 bases: TGTGCCAGCAGCCTTCGCAGGCCGAGCTCTGGAAACACCACATATTTT. Amino acid sequence: CASSLRRPSSGNTTYF.

In its sample, this clonotype was seen a few times. This chain links TRBV20-1 with TRBJ1-2; 9 bases fit TRBD1. V lost 7 bases to trimming and J lost 1 base; unmatched junction nucleotides: 4. Germline CDR1 and CDR2: DFQATT and SNEGSKA (reference sequence). The CDR3 totals 13 residues. The CDR3 DNA sequence: TGCAGTGTCGGGGGACAGGGTAACTATGGCTACACCTTC. Its translation: CSVGGQGNYGYTF.

This clonotype was recorded a few times. The chain carries TRBV14 and TRBJ2-1, with D perhaps being TRBD1 or TRBD2 (5 bases each). Germline CDR1 SGHDN, CDR2 FVKESK. V was pared by 6 bases and J by 4 bases, with 16 bases between. This CDR3 contains 15 residues. The chain's CDR3 is CASSPPGTKYNEQFF. The CDR3 DNA sequence: TGTGCCAGCAGTCCCCCAGGGACCAAGTACAATGAGCAGTTCTTC.

This clonotype has more than one count but fewer than ten. The CDR3 reads CASSKGQRLNTGELFF. CDR3 coding DNA: TGTGCCAGCAGCAAAGGTCAACGGTTGAACACCGGGGAGCTGTTTTTT. V is TRBV21-1 and J is TRBJ2-2. TRBV21-1 is assigned pseudogene status. The CDR3 has 16 amino acids.

This clonotype was seen just once. V is TRBV29-1 and J is TRBJ2-3; possible D gene TRBD1, 6 bases. CDR1 SQVTM and CDR2 ANQGSEA come from the germline V gene. CDR3 length equals 11 residues. Trimming took 7 bases from V and 4 from J, leaving 9 bases between them. CDR3 residues: CSDTGPDTQYF. Written as DNA, the CDR3 is TGCAGCGATACAGGGCCAGATACGCAGTATTTT.

This clonotype was observed a handful of times. The rearrangement uses TRBV7-6 and TRBJ2-5; the match to TRBD2 covers 11 bases. Germline V gene data show CDR1 as SGHVS and CDR2 as FNYEAQ. CDR3 size: 16 residues. V was clipped by 5 bases and J by 2 bases; unmatched bases: 7. This CDR3 is CASSLRLAGRQETQYF. CDR3 nucleotide sequence: TGTGCCAGCAGCCTTCGACTAGCGGGGAGACAAGAGACCCAGTACTTC.

The chain joins TRBV12-3 or TRBV12-4 to TRBJ2-5; TRBD2 aligns across 9 bases. V gave up 3 bases and J gave up 2 bases; unmatched junction bases: 7. The CDR3 is made up of 16 amino acids. The CDR3 nucleotides are TGTGCCAGCAGTTTTTCAAGCGGGGGGTGGCAAGAGACCCAGTACTTC. It encodes CASSFSSGGWQETQYF.

The chain joins TRBV12-3 or TRBV12-4 to TRBJ1-2, with D uncertain. CDR3 length: 13 amino acids. The V end lost 5 bases, the J end lost 7 bases, and 14 bases lay between the germline ends. This CDR3 reads CASSRGGLVGYTF. The CDR3 DNA follows: TGTGCCAGCAGTCGTGGAGGGCTTGTTGGCTACACCTTC.

CDR3 protein: CASMEGNGYTF. The CDR3 nucleotides read TGTGCCAGCATGGAGGGGAATGGCTACACCTTC. The genes are TRBV28 and TRBJ1-2, with D possibly matching TRBD1 (5 bases). The CDR3 consists of 11 residues. Trimming removed 7 bases at V and 6 bases at J, with 9 bases between. Germline V gene lookup returns CDR1 MDHEN and CDR2 SYDVKM.